What follows describes a single T cell receptor (beta chain). This may stem from a read error, because a much larger clone lies one nucleotide away. TCRbeta library preparation incorporated unique molecular identifiers. TCRdb re-derived calls from the PCR reads in MiXCR, one entry per CDR3 protein. The table shows 490,000 or so distinct CDR3 sequences, with under 12% occurring only once. Germline V gene sequence: CDR1 SGHRS, CDR2 YFSETQ. This CDR3 is 16 amino acids long. This sample stems from a study of T-cell reconstitution after alpha-beta-depleted transplantation in children. This receptor was identified in a child aged 2-15 years with inherited bone marrow failure, due to receive a stem cell transplant. The V and J genes are TRBV5-1 and TRBJ2-2; D might be TRBD2 (5 bases). The material was PBMCs, obtained before TCRalphabeta/CD19-depleted stem cell transplant. This CDR3 reads CASSPEGLMNTGEPFF. The CDR3 DNA reads as TGCGCCAGCAGCCCGGAAGGACTGATGAACACCGGGGAGCCGTTTTTT.